The 32 T cell receptor beta chains in this list originate from one sample, sequenced in a study of cytomegalovirus exposure and HLA in healthy donors. PCR used 60 Vbeta primers and 13 Jbeta primers. TCRdb's copy holds only in-frame clones and misses some; the assay was immunoSEQ multiplex PCR. The sample includes about 160,000 clones. Sequenced sample: PBMCs. These receptor sequences come from a man aged 30 to 39 in good health and CMV-seronegative.

V gene TRBV27 combines with J gene TRBJ2-5; TRBD1 matches at 10 bases. V shed 6 bases, J shed 3 bases, and the junction held 13 bases outside the gene matches. Germline values: CDR1 MNHEY, CDR2 SMNVEV (reference sequence). The CDR3 runs to 17 residues. The CDR3 loop is CASSILHWGQGKETQYF. CDR3 bases: TGTGCCAGCAGCATATTGCATTGGGGACAGGGGAAAGAGACCCAGTACTTC.

The chain combines TRBV5-1 with TRBJ1-1; D is perhaps TRBD1 (5 bases). The length of the CDR3 is 14 residues. V lost 2 bases to trimming and J lost 5 bases, with 13 bases between them. The germline CDR1 and CDR2 sequences are SGHRS and YFSETQ. CDR3 nucleotide sequence: TGCGCCAGCAGCTTCGGGGGAGGGGATACTGAAGCTTTCTTT. This translates into CASSFGGGDTEAFF.

Comments on this clone: The identical CDR3 is also encoded by other nucleotide sequences in the sample. The chain recombines TRBV6-5 with TRBJ2-7, with 11 bases fitting TRBD2. The V and J ends lost 0 bases and 6 bases, in that order; junction bases with no gene match: 7. CDR1 MNHEY and CDR2 SVGAGI come from the germline V gene. This CDR3 contains 16 residues. CDR3 bases: TGTGCCAGCAGTTACTCGAGGCTAGCGGGAGGAGGCGAGCAGTACTTC. This codes for CASSYSRLAGGGEQYF.

The chain has TRBV4-3 and TRBJ2-2; tentative D call: TRBD2 (5 bases). V was pared by 7 bases and J by 7 bases, with 16 bases between. The CDR3 sequence is 14 residues long. Germline-derived CDR1 and CDR2 are LGHNA and YSLEER. The CDR3 spells CASKRPGIHGELFF. The CDR3 bases are TGCGCCAGCAAACGGCCCGGGATTCACGGGGAGCTGTTTTTT.

V gene TRBV6-1 combines with J gene TRBJ1-1, with D hard to call. The germline V gene encodes CDR1 MNHNS and CDR2 SASEGT. The V end was cut by 6 bases, the J end by 0 bases, with 5 bases between. The CDR3 loop spans 12 amino acids. CDR3 coding DNA: TGTGCCAGCAGCCCATTGAACACTGAAGCTTTCTTT. Translation gives CASSPLNTEAFF.

The gene calls are TRBV28 and TRBJ2-7; D is perhaps TRBD1 (6 bases). CDR3 size: 14 residues. Trimming stripped 9 bases from V and 4 bases from J, with 19 bases between. The germline V gene has CDR1 MDHEN and CDR2 SYDVKM. The CDR3 coding sequence is TGTGCCAGTTCAGGGGCCGCAACCTTATACGAGCAGTACTTC. Its protein product is CASSGAATLYEQYF.

The genes are TRBV7-6 and TRBJ2-1, with a possible D match to TRBD2 (6 bases). This CDR3 comprises 15 residues. Germline V gene sequence: CDR1 SGHVS, CDR2 FNYEAQ. With 7 bases removed from V and 9 bases from J, the gap between germline ends came to 22 bases. The CDR3 DNA reads TGTGCCAGCACCGAAGACCCGGGAGATAGCGGTGAGCAGTTCTTC. Translated, it gives CASTEDPGDSGEQFF.

V is TRBV27 and J is TRBJ2-1; tentative D call: TRBD2 (6 bases). Trimming left V 6 bases short and J 7 bases short, with 16 bases between. CDR1 and CDR2 from the germline V gene are MNHEY and SMNVEV (reference sequence). This CDR3 is built from 14 residues. CDR3 in amino acids: CASSQWEDWNEQFF. Written as DNA, the CDR3 is TGTGCCAGCAGCCAATGGGAGGATTGGAATGAGCAGTTCTTC.

The gene calls are TRBV6-5 and TRBJ2-3; 7 bases match TRBD2. There are 14 residues in the CDR3. V gave up 5 bases and J gave up 2 bases; unmatched junction bases: 4. Looked up from germline, CDR1 is MNHEY and CDR2 is SVGAGI. The CDR3 loop reads CASSHGGYTDTQYF. The CDR3, as DNA: TGTGCCAGCAGTCACGGGGGGTACACAGATACGCAGTATTTT.

This chain connects TRBV5-1 to TRBJ2-7; 8 nucleotides agree with TRBD2. Germline CDR1 is SGHRS and CDR2 is YFSETQ. The V segment lost 3 bases and the J segment 0 bases; nucleotides outside the gene matches: 5. This CDR3 has 15 amino acids. The CDR3, as DNA: TGCGCCAGCAGCTCAACTAGCGGAAGCTCCTACGAGCAGTACTTC. This gives the protein CASSSTSGSSYEQYF.

The rearrangement joins TRBV10-3 to TRBJ2-5, with D hard to call. Germline V gene sequence: CDR1 ENHRY, CDR2 SYGVKD. The V and J ends lost 0 bases and 0 bases respectively, with 8 bases between them. The CDR3 extends over 15 amino acids. The CDR3 DNA reads as TGTGCCATCAGTGAGTCAACTACGTACCAAGAGACCCAGTACTTC. Protein: CAISESTTYQETQYF.

V usage is TRBV9 and J usage is TRBJ2-1, with 9 bases lining up with TRBD2. The CDR3 is 19 residues long. V was pared by 3 bases and J by 4 bases, with 17 bases of the junction left unmatched. CDR1 SGDLS and CDR2 YYNGEE come from the germline V gene. The CDR3 is CASSAPRSIAGAGYNEQFF. The DNA for the CDR3 is TGTGCCAGCAGCGCACCTCGAAGTATAGCGGGAGCAGGGTACAATGAGCAGTTCTTC.

The chain combines TRBV7-9 with TRBJ1-1, with D possibly TRBD1 on 5 matching bases. The V and J ends lost 5 bases and 3 bases respectively, with 10 bases between them. The germline V gene encodes CDR1 SEHNR and CDR2 FQNEAQ (reference sequence). The CDR3 loop spans 13 amino acids. The CDR3 protein is CASSPWGDTEAFF. CDR3 nucleotide sequence: TGTGCCAGCAGCCCATGGGGGGACACTGAAGCTTTCTTT.

The rearrangement uses TRBV11-3 and TRBJ2-1; 10 bases match TRBD1. Trimming at V came to 5 bases and at J to 6 bases, leaving 7 bases not matched to a gene. The CDR3 sequence is 15 residues long. Germline CDR1 reads SGHNT; CDR2 reads YENEEA. In DNA form, the CDR3 reads TGTGCCAGCAGCGCGGATGGGACAGGGGTCAATGAGCAGTTCTTC. Protein product: CASSADGTGVNEQFF.

The chain recombines TRBV19 with TRBJ2-7; 7 bases match TRBD1. CDR3 size: 14 residues. Germline V lookup: CDR1 LNHDA, CDR2 SQIVND (reference sequence). V shed 6 bases, J shed 7 bases, and the junction held 12 bases outside the gene matches. The DNA for the CDR3 is TGTGCCAGTAGGGGGGACAGTGGCCACGGGGAGCAGTACTTC. Its translation: CASRGDSGHGEQYF.

The V gene is TRBV27, the J gene TRBJ1-1, with no clear D. The CDR3 contains 18 residues. V was pared by 3 bases and J by 4 bases, with 24 bases between. Germline V CDR1 and CDR2: MNHEY, SMNVEV (reference sequence). The CDR3 loop is CASSLVRPTNWEVTEAFF. The CDR3, as DNA: TGTGCCAGCAGTTTGGTCCGACCAACAAATTGGGAGGTCACTGAAGCTTTCTTT.

The rearrangement joins TRBV4-3 to TRBJ1-2, with D possibly TRBD1 on 6 matching bases. The CDR3 has 15 amino acids. V shed 0 bases and J shed 3 bases, with 11 bases lying between them. CDR1 and CDR2 (germline): LGHNA, YSLEER. Here the CDR3 reads CASSQDQTGHYGYTF. CDR3 coding DNA: TGCGCCAGCAGCCAAGATCAAACAGGGCACTATGGCTACACCTTC.

The chain uses TRBV15 and TRBJ2-7, with 10 bases identical to TRBD1. This CDR3 is 15 amino acids long. V dropped 4 bases and J dropped 5; count of bases not matched to a gene: 8. Germline-derived CDR1 and CDR2 are LNHNV and YYDKDF (reference sequence). The CDR3 protein is CATSTRQGAFDEQYF. The DNA for the CDR3 is TGTGCCACCAGCACTCGACAGGGGGCCTTTGACGAGCAGTACTTC.

The chain recombines TRBV6-1 with TRBJ2-2; 9 nucleotides agree with TRBD1. The CDR3 contains 14 residues. With V trimmed by 7 bases and J by 5 bases, 5 bases remained unmatched. Germline assignment: CDR1 MNHNS and CDR2 SASEGT. Here the CDR3 reads CASTGTGLTGELFF. CDR3 nucleotide sequence: TGTGCCAGCACGGGGACAGGGTTAACCGGGGAGCTGTTTTTT.

This chain links TRBV6-5 with TRBJ1-1; possible D gene TRBD1, 6 bases. The germline V gene encodes CDR1 MNHEY and CDR2 SVGAGI. The CDR3 consists of 13 residues. V gave up 6 bases and J gave up 7 bases, with 15 bases separating them. In DNA, the CDR3 is TGTGCCAGCAGAAATTCTCGACAGGTTGAAGCTTTCTTT. Encoded protein: CASRNSRQVEAFF.

This sequence joins TRBV4-1 and TRBJ2-1; no clear D gene. This CDR3 is 18 amino acids long. Germline values: CDR1 MGHRA, CDR2 YSYEKL. V was cut by 4 bases and J by 5 bases, with 24 bases left in between. CDR3 amino acids: CASSRDSLGLLGNNEQFF. CDR3 bases: TGCGCCAGCAGCCGAGACTCCTTGGGCTTGTTAGGCAACAATGAGCAGTTCTTC.

Here the CDR3 DNA reads TGTGCCAGCAGTTGGGACAGGGCAGAAAAACTGTTTTTT. It encodes CASSWDRAEKLFF. This chain connects TRBV27 to TRBJ1-4; 9 bases match TRBD1. The CDR3 covers 13 residues. Germline CDR1 and CDR2: MNHEY and SMNVEV (reference sequence). The J segment lost 8 bases and the V segment lost 4 bases, leaving 2 bases of the junction unmatched. Combining the CDR3 with reference TRBV27 and TRBJ1-4 gives the whole variable domain EAQVTQNPRYLITVTGKKLTVTCSQNMNHEYMSWYRQDPGLGLRQIYYSMNVEVTDKGDVPEGYKVSRKEKRNFPLILESPSPNQTSLYFCASSWDRAEKLFFGSGTQLSVL.

The rearrangement links TRBV7-2 to TRBJ1-2, with 8 bases matching TRBD1. Germline trimming cut 1 base from V and 6 bases from J; bases unmatched to any gene: 10. This CDR3 has 16 residues. Germline loops: CDR1 SGHTA, CDR2 FQGNSA. The CDR3 protein is CASSLEPARGLDGYTF. CDR3 DNA sequence: TGTGCCAGCAGCTTAGAGCCGGCCAGGGGGCTGGATGGCTACACCTTC.

The chain employs TRBV2 and TRBJ1-2, with D maybe TRBD1 (6 bases). This CDR3 comprises 13 residues. Trimming removed 5 bases at V and 1 base at J, with 8 bases between. CDR1 is SNHLY and CDR2 is FYNNEI in the germline V gene. The CDR3 spells CASSTGINYGYTF. In DNA form, the CDR3 reads TGTGCCAGCAGTACAGGGATTAACTATGGCTACACCTTC.

This sequence joins TRBV25-1 and TRBJ2-7; D may be TRBD1 (5 bases). The V gene lost 5 bases and the J gene lost 6 bases, with 20 bases spanning the gap. Germline lookup yields CDR1 MGHDK and CDR2 SYGVNS. The CDR3 runs to 15 residues. This CDR3 reads CASSPPRALPLEQYF. The CDR3 DNA follows: TGTGCCAGCAGTCCTCCCAGGGCTCTCCCTCTCGAGCAGTACTTC.

The V gene is TRBV5-1, the J gene TRBJ2-1; 10 bases line up with TRBD2. J lost 7 bases, V lost 4 bases, and 11 bases had no gene match. This CDR3 region has 16 residues. Germline V gene lookup returns CDR1 SGHRS and CDR2 YFSETQ. CDR3 coding DNA: TGCGCCAGCAGCCCGCCCCTAGCGGGAGTAGGAAATGAGCAGTTCTTC. Amino acid sequence: CASSPPLAGVGNEQFF.

J is TRBJ2-3 and V is TRBV2; TRBD1 is a possible D gene (6 bases). The CDR3 is made up of 11 amino acids. Germline V lookup: CDR1 SNHLY, CDR2 FYNNEI. V was pared by 10 bases and J by 6 bases, with 11 bases between. CDR3 DNA: TGTGCCAACAGGGAATCTGATACGCAGTATTTT. This sequence encodes CANRESDTQYF.

The chain employs TRBV9 and TRBJ1-1; 9 bases line up with TRBD1. Trimming cost V 4 bases and J 3 bases; bases outside gene matches: 10. Germline V CDR1 and CDR2: SGDLS, YYNGEE. CDR3 length equals 16 residues. DNA of the CDR3: TGTGCCAGCAGCCCCCGGACAGGGGATATCGACACTGAAGCTTTCTTT. Its protein is CASSPRTGDIDTEAFF.

The chain links TRBV6-6 to TRBJ1-1, with D unclear. Trimming cost V 6 bases and J 0 bases, with 11 bases left between them. The length of the CDR3 is 14 residues. CDR1 and CDR2 from the germline V gene are MNHNY and SVGAGI (reference sequence). The CDR3 coding sequence is TGTGCCAGCAGACTGACGGGAATGAACACTGAAGCTTTCTTT. Protein product: CASRLTGMNTEAFF.

For this clone: An end of the junction does not agree with germline; a read error may underlie this. Other DNA sequences from this sample encode an identical CDR3 as well. The genes are TRBV4-1 and TRBJ2-7; D is unclear. The length of the CDR3 is 13 residues. In germline, CDR1 is MGHRA, CDR2 YSYEKL. Here the CDR3 reads CASSQDGPREQYF. CDR3 nucleotides: TGCGCCAGCAGTCAAGATGGGCCCCGCGAGCAGTACTTC.

J is TRBJ2-5 and V is TRBV29-1, with 9 bases aligning to TRBD1. V lost 3 bases and J lost 5; bases outside the gene matches: 4. This CDR3 contains 13 residues. The germline V gene encodes CDR1 SQVTM and CDR2 ANQGSEA. CDR3 amino acids: CSVDAGQGETQYF. CDR3 nucleotides: TGCAGCGTTGATGCCGGACAGGGGGAGACCCAGTACTTC.

The genes are TRBV25-1 and TRBJ2-1; TRBD2 matches at 14 bases. Per the germline V gene, CDR1 is MGHDK and CDR2 is SYGVNS. The trim removed 4 bases at V and 0 bases at J, leaving 5 bases unmatched. The CDR3 is made up of 18 amino acids. The CDR3 coding sequence is TGTGCCAGCAGTGGACTAGCGGGAGGGTTCCGCTCCTACAATGAGCAGTTCTTC. Translation: CASSGLAGGFRSYNEQFF.